This T cell receptor (beta chain) was captured by sequencing in a study of blood T cell repertoires in COVID-19. Profiled with immunoSEQ multiplex PCR; TCRdb holds only in-frame clones, not every one. The profile shows some 270,000 clones, roughly 85% of them singletons. V lost 3 bases, J lost 8 bases, and 6 bases stayed unmatched. The CDR3 extends over 13 amino acids. The germline V gene encodes CDR1 LNHDA and CDR2 SQIVND (reference sequence). Study members were between roughly 18 and 100 years old and lived in 24 US regions. Participants' own reports of clinical history determined their cohort assignment. This clone was recorded only once.

Sequencing was done on a sample of PBMCs or T cells enriched from blood (not recorded which). V usage is TRBV19 and J usage is TRBJ1-2; 7 bases are shared with TRBD1. This TCR derives from a woman in her forties or fifties with acute COVID-19. The CDR3 DNA sequence: TGTGCCAGTAGTATCAGAGACAGGGACGGCTACACCTTC. Residues: CASSIRDRDGYTF.